Following are 31 T cell receptor beta chains from one sample sequenced in a study of regulatory T cells in long-lasting Graves disease. Assembly of TCR beta libraries relied on iRepertoire HTBI primers together with Arm-PCR of CDR3 regions. TCRdb independently ran MiXCR on the multiplex PCR reads; one entry per CDR3 protein. This table has around 510,000 distinct CDR3 sequences, roughly 20% appearing once. Time point in this sample: persistent/refractory GD, antithyroid drugs over 5 years with positive TRAb. With RNA extracted from PBMCs as input, the TCR library was made. The sample in question was peripheral blood mononuclear cells (PBMCs), obtained when the disease was refractory, from a patient treated with antithyroid drugs. The receptors originated from a female donor with Graves disease.

At least ten counts were recorded for this clonotype. This chain links TRBV6-2 or TRBV6-3 with TRBJ1-2, with a weak D call TRBD1 (5 bases). Germline CDR1 reads MNHEY; CDR2 reads SVGEGT. The germline V and J ends were trimmed by 5 bases and 5 bases, with 6 bases remaining between them. This CDR3 has 11 residues. The CDR3 is CASSGTYGYTF. The CDR3, as DNA: TGTGCCAGCAGTGGGACTTATGGCTACACCTTC.

On this clonotype: Being one base from a much bigger clone, this may be a read error. The chain combines TRBV6-5 with TRBJ1-2; D is possibly TRBD1 (6 bases). This CDR3 has 15 amino acids. The V end lost 0 bases, the J end lost 6 bases, and 14 bases lay between the germline ends. Germline CDR1 is MNHEY and CDR2 is SVGAGI. The CDR3 reads CASSYSPRGANGYTF. CDR3 in DNA: TGTGCCAGCAGTTACTCGCCACGGGGGGCGAATGGCTACACCTTC.

V and J are TRBV15 and TRBJ2-5, with D maybe TRBD2 (6 bases). CDR1 LNHNV and CDR2 YYDKDF come from the germline V gene (reference sequence). V lost 5 bases and J 5 bases, leaving 12 bases between the germline ends. The CDR3 contains 13 residues. The CDR3 reads CATSGGKGETQYF. Written as DNA, the CDR3 is TGTGCCACCAGCGGCGGGAAGGGGGAGACCCAGTACTTC. Drawing the rest from reference TRBV15 and TRBJ2-5, the complete variable domain is DAMVIQNPRYQVTQFGKPVTLSCSQTLNHNVMYWYQQKSSQAPKLLFHYYDKDFNNEADTPDNFQSRRPNTSFCFLDIRSPGLGDTAMYLCATSGGKGETQYFGPGTRLLVL.

This clonotype was observed many times. This sequence joins TRBV18 and TRBJ2-7; D perhaps matches TRBD1 (7 bases). The V end lost 1 base, the J end lost 4 bases, and 14 bases lay between the germline ends. From germline, CDR1 is KGHSH and CDR2 LQKENI. The CDR3 is made up of 15 amino acids. Here the CDR3 reads CASSPLDRAGYEQYF. DNA of the CDR3: TGTGCCAGCTCACCACTAGACAGGGCGGGATACGAGCAGTACTTC. Together with reference TRBV18 and TRBJ2-7, the CDR3 gives the full variable domain: NAGVMQNPRHLVRRRGQEARLRCSPMKGHSHVYWYRQLPEEGLKFMVYLQKENIIDESGMPKERFSAEFPKEGPSILRIQQVVRGDSAAYFCASSPLDRAGYEQYFGPGTRLTVT.

In this sample, this clonotype turned up once. The V gene is TRBV24-1, the J gene TRBJ1-1, with unresolved D. The germline V and J ends were trimmed by 3 bases and 4 bases, with 14 bases remaining between them. This CDR3 contains 15 residues. Germline V gene data show CDR1 as KGHDR and CDR2 as SFDVKD. The CDR3 DNA follows: TGTGCCACCAGTGATACCGGAGGCGGAGGCACTGAAGCTTTCTTT. Residues: CATSDTGGGGTEAFF.

This chain joins TRBV7-3 and TRBJ2-2; 11 nucleotides line up with TRBD2. This CDR3 contains 15 residues. V lost 3 bases, J lost 6 bases, and 3 bases stayed unmatched. CDR1 SGHTA and CDR2 FQGTGA come from the germline V gene. CDR3 coding DNA: TGTGCCAGCAGCTTTAGCGGGAGGGGTCCCGGGGAGCTGTTTTTT. Translated, it gives CASSFSGRGPGELFF.

The gene calls are TRBV6-2 or TRBV6-3 and TRBJ2-4, with 9 bases matching TRBD1. The CDR3 totals 14 residues. Germline trimming cut 4 bases from V and 7 bases from J; bases unmatched to any gene: 5. Germline V gene sequence: CDR1 MNHEY, CDR2 SVGEGT. As DNA, the CDR3 is TGTGCCAGCAGTTTACAGGGGGCCTTCAACATTCAGTACTTC. Protein sequence: CASSLQGAFNIQYF.

Comment on this clonotype: A much larger clone is a single base away; this may be a read error. The conserved final phenylalanine or tryptophan is absent from the CDR3, which likely points to a read error. The chain is built from TRBV29-1 and TRBJ2-7; 15 nucleotides align to TRBD2. This CDR3 has 12 amino acids. Germline values: CDR1 SQVTM, CDR2 ANQGSEA. In DNA form, the CDR3 reads TGCAGTGGACTAGCGGGAGGGGACGAGCAGTACCTC. Translation gives CSGLAGGDEQYL.

This clonotype was observed at least ten times. The V gene is TRBV6-2 or TRBV6-3, the J gene TRBJ2-7; D gene uncertain. CDR3 size: 9 residues. The V and J ends lost 8 bases and 5 bases respectively, with 4 bases between them. Looked up from germline, CDR1 is MNHEY and CDR2 is SVGEGT. As DNA, the CDR3 is TGTGCCAGCGGCCACGAGCAGTACTTC. Its translation is CASGHEQYF.

Of note for this clonotype: As the CDR3 is not closed by the conserved phenylalanine or tryptophan, this likely results from a read error. This chain uses TRBV7-9 with TRBJ2-7, with no clear D. Trimming shortened V by 6 bases and J by 1 base, and 10 bases separated the two germline ends. This CDR3 has 13 amino acids. Germline V gene sequence: CDR1 SEHNR, CDR2 FQNEAQ (reference sequence). CDR3 loop: CASRKGGSYEQYS. The CDR3 DNA sequence: TGTGCCAGCAGGAAGGGCGGATCCTACGAGCAGTACTCC.

Many counts were recorded for this clonotype. The rearrangement links TRBV27 to TRBJ2-5; 7 bases are a match to TRBD1. The V and J ends lost 6 bases and 1 base, in that order; junction bases with no gene match: 5. CDR1 is MNHEY and CDR2 is SMNVEV in the germline V gene (reference sequence). The CDR3 consists of 14 residues. The CDR3 here is CASRDRAVQETQYF. The CDR3 nucleotides are TGTGCCAGCAGAGACAGGGCAGTCCAAGAGACCCAGTACTTC.

The V gene is TRBV6-1, the J gene TRBJ1-2; TRBD1 might be the D (5 bases). Germline V CDR1 and CDR2: MNHNS, SASEGT. Trimming pared 6 bases from V and 6 bases from J, leaving 14 bases between. The CDR3 runs to 13 residues. The CDR3 coding sequence is TGTGCCAGCAGAATCCGGGACCTCGATGGCTACACCTTC. This codes for CASRIRDLDGYTF.

This clonotype was observed a handful of times. This sequence joins TRBV6-5 and TRBJ2-7, with 8 nucleotides matching TRBD1. The CDR3 consists of 16 residues. The J segment lost 3 bases and the V segment lost 0 bases, leaving 7 bases of the junction unmatched. In germline, CDR1 is MNHEY, CDR2 SVGAGI. DNA for the CDR3: TGTGCCAGCAGTTACTCGTACCCGGGGACAGGCTACGAGCAGTACTTC. This codes for CASSYSYPGTGYEQYF.

Notes on this clonotype: It differs at one base from a far larger clone, so likely a read error. V usage is TRBV28 and J usage is TRBJ2-7; D uncertain. With 6 bases removed from V and 7 bases from J, the gap between germline ends came to 10 bases. The CDR3 consists of 11 residues. CDR1 is MDHEN and CDR2 is SYDVKM in the germline V gene. In DNA, the CDR3 is TGTGCCAGCAGCCCCTACAATGAGCAGTACTTC. It specifies CASSPYNEQYF.

The chain recombines TRBV5-1 with TRBJ2-1, with 14 bases identical to TRBD2. The CDR3 sequence is 17 residues long. Per the germline V gene, CDR1 is SGHRS and CDR2 is YFSETQ. J lost 5 bases, V lost 3 bases, and 7 bases had no gene match. CDR3 in amino acids: CASSWGLAGVSHNEQFF. The DNA of the CDR3 is TGCGCCAGCAGCTGGGGACTAGCGGGAGTTTCTCACAATGAGCAGTTCTTC.

In its sample, this clonotype was seen many times. The gene calls are TRBV6-1 and TRBJ2-7; D ambiguous. CDR3 length: 14 amino acids. Germline V gives CDR1 MNHNS, CDR2 SASEGT. V gave up 5 bases and J gave up 7 bases, with 18 bases separating them. The CDR3 DNA follows: TGTGCCAGCAGTCAACCATCGGGCCGTGGGGAGCAGTACTTC. Residues: CASSQPSGRGEQYF.

The chain employs TRBV24-1 and TRBJ2-7; perhaps TRBD2 as D (5 bases). Per the germline V gene, CDR1 is KGHDR and CDR2 is SFDVKD. Trimming cost V 1 base and J 2 bases, with 14 bases left between them. There are 16 residues in the CDR3. As DNA, the CDR3 is TGTGCCACCAGTGATTTTTTGGGAGTACCGGCCTACGAGCAGTACTTC. Its translation: CATSDFLGVPAYEQYF.

In its sample, this clonotype was seen many times. The chain has TRBV12-3 or TRBV12-4 and TRBJ2-7; 8 bases fit TRBD1. The CDR3 has 13 residues. Trimming at V came to 5 bases and at J to 4 bases, leaving 4 bases not matched to a gene. DNA for the CDR3: TGTGCCAGCAGTCAGGGGACAGGATACGAGCAGTACTTC. Translated, it gives CASSQGTGYEQYF.

V gene TRBV27 combines with J gene TRBJ1-1, with D perhaps TRBD1 (6 bases). CDR1 is MNHEY, CDR2 SMNVEV, per germline (reference sequence). V gave up 7 bases and J gave up 2 bases, with 14 bases separating them. There are 14 residues in the CDR3. The CDR3 reads CASTPDRFNTEAFF. Written as DNA, the CDR3 is TGTGCCAGCACCCCCGACAGGTTTAACACTGAAGCTTTCTTT.

The V call is TRBV5-5, the J call TRBJ2-5, with 11 bases that match TRBD2. Germline V CDR1 and CDR2: SGHKS, YYEKEE (reference sequence). With V trimmed by 4 bases and J by 0 bases, 5 bases remained unmatched. This CDR3 is 16 amino acids long. The CDR3: CASSVTSGIYQETQYF. As DNA, the CDR3 is TGTGCCAGCAGCGTGACTAGCGGGATATACCAAGAGACCCAGTACTTC.

To note about this clonotype: This likely reflects a read error, since a far larger clone is one base away. The chain couples TRBV2 to TRBJ2-7; 8 bases are a match to TRBD1. CDR3 size: 15 residues. Germline assignment: CDR1 SNHLY and CDR2 FYNNEI. DNA for the CDR3: TGCGCCAGCGGCAATTTACAGGGGGTTAACTACGAGCAGTACTTC. It yields the protein CASGNLQGVNYEQYF.

The chain couples TRBV20-1 to TRBJ2-7; TRBD1 is a possible D gene (6 bases). The CDR3 is 12 amino acids. Between the trimmed V and J ends, which lost 0 bases and 6 bases, there was a span of 9 bases. The germline gives CDR1 DFQATT, CDR2 SNEGSKA (reference sequence). The CDR3 DNA sequence: TGCAGTGCTAGAGACGAGGGGGTCGAGCAGTACTTC. Protein product: CSARDEGVEQYF.

This clonotype showed up just a few times. This chain uses TRBV4-1 with TRBJ2-7, with D maybe TRBD2 (6 bases). CDR1 MGHRA and CDR2 YSYEKL come from the germline V gene. There are 17 residues in the CDR3. Trimming shortened V by 1 base and J by 3 bases, and 19 bases separated the two germline ends. CDR3 nucleotide sequence: TGCGCCAGCAGCCAAGTTTCCGGATCGGGAGCTCGCTACGAGCAGTACTTC. This codes for CASSQVSGSGARYEQYF.

The chain employs TRBV30 and TRBJ1-2; D might be TRBD1 (6 bases). The germline V and J ends were trimmed by 3 bases and 7 bases, with 15 bases remaining between them. The CDR3 sequence is 13 residues long. Per germline, CDR1 GTSNPN and CDR2 SVGIG (reference sequence). CDR3 region: CAWRGGRTGGYTF. CDR3 nucleotide sequence: TGTGCCTGGAGGGGGGGGCGAACGGGTGGCTACACCTTC.

This clonotype came up a few times. The V and J genes are TRBV28 and TRBJ2-3, with no clear D. The V end was cut by 10 bases, the J end by 3 bases, with 20 bases between. In germline, CDR1 is MDHEN, CDR2 SYDVKM. CDR3 size: 15 residues. The CDR3 spells CATHPSAGRTDTQYF. For the CDR3, the DNA is TGTGCCACCCATCCTTCAGCCGGAAGGACAGATACGCAGTATTTT.

This clonotype was seen ten or more times. V usage is TRBV7-2 and J usage is TRBJ2-7; TRBD2 matches at 9 bases. The CDR3 covers 15 residues. Germline CDR1 SGHTA, CDR2 FQGNSA. The V segment lost 7 bases and the J segment 4 bases; nucleotides outside the gene matches: 11. In nucleotides, the CDR3 is TGTGCCAGCACCCCCCGGACTAGCGTTACTTACGAGCAGTACTTC. The encoded protein is CASTPRTSVTYEQYF.

There are a few counts of this clonotype. The chain joins TRBV6-1 to TRBJ2-7; 10 bases match TRBD2. V dropped 6 bases and J dropped 5; count of bases not matched to a gene: 7. Germline V gene sequence: CDR1 MNHNS, CDR2 SASEGT. The CDR3 is 14 amino acids. The CDR3 sequence: CASRKLAGADEQYF. CDR3 nucleotide sequence: TGTGCCAGCAGAAAGCTAGCGGGAGCCGACGAGCAGTACTTC.

In this sample, this clonotype turned up many times. The CDR3 region is CASSYGGSQETQYF. CDR3 bases: TGTGCCAGCAGTTACGGCGGGAGCCAAGAGACCCAGTACTTC. The rearrangement joins TRBV6-5 to TRBJ2-5, with 7 bases that match TRBD2. This CDR3 has 14 amino acids. From germline, CDR1 is MNHEY and CDR2 SVGAGI. Unmatched junction bases numbered 1, after V lost 2 bases and J lost 1 base.

This clonotype was detected only a few times. This chain connects TRBV9 to TRBJ2-2; D may be TRBD2 (6 bases). The V gene's germline CDR1 is SGDLS and CDR2 YYNGEE. The CDR3 extends over 11 amino acids. V lost 7 bases and J 7 bases, leaving 8 bases between the germline ends. For the CDR3, the DNA is TGTGCCAGCGGGGGGTACGGGGAGCTGTTTTTT. Its translation is CASGGYGELFF. The complete variable domain, with remaining parts taken from reference TRBV9 and TRBJ2-2, reads DSGVTQTPKHLITATGQRVTLRCSPRSGDLSVYWYQQSLDQGLQFLIQYYNGEERAKGNILERFSAQQFPDLHSELNLSSLELGDSALYFCASGGYGELFFGEGSRLTVL.

This clonotype was seen repeatedly, ten times or more. This rearrangement joins TRBV7-8 to TRBJ1-4; 7 nucleotides align to TRBD1. The CDR3 covers 15 residues. V lost 5 bases to trimming and J lost 5 bases; unmatched junction nucleotides: 8. Germline CDR1 SGHVS, CDR2 FQNEAQ. This CDR3 is CASSRGQASNEKLFF. CDR3 nucleotides: TGTGCCAGCAGCAGAGGACAGGCGTCCAATGAAAAACTGTTTTTT.

This clonotype was counted a single time. V is TRBV10-2 and J is TRBJ1-2, with 10 bases lining up with TRBD1. Germline CDR1 WSHSY, CDR2 SAAADI. Trimming cost V 7 bases and J 3 bases; bases outside gene matches: 5. This CDR3 has 14 residues. CDR3 sequence reads: CASKVGQGDYGYTF. The CDR3 DNA reads TGCGCCAGCAAGGTTGGACAGGGGGACTATGGCTACACCTTC.